Following are 29 T cell receptor beta chains from one sample sequenced in a study of T cells after somatic rescue of genetic block. The table came from immunoSEQ multiplex PCR; TCRdb's copy has only in-frame clones and leaves some out. The sample includes under 15,000 clones, approximately 79% of them seen just once. The sample consisted of peripheral blood mononuclear cells (PBMCs). The source is a boy between 10 and 17 years old.

This clone occurred once. V gene TRBV29-1 combines with J gene TRBJ1-5; TRBD1 matches 8 bases. This CDR3 contains 18 residues. Germline trimming cut 4 bases from V and 0 bases from J; bases unmatched to any gene: 14. Germline-derived CDR1 and CDR2 are SQVTM and ANQGSEA. The CDR3 DNA reads TGCAGCGTTGTGCCCGGGACAGGTACACCTTATAGCAATCAGCCCCAGCATTTT. Amino acids: CSVVPGTGTPYSNQPQHF.

V usage is TRBV7-9 and J usage is TRBJ2-7, with 15 bases that match TRBD2. This CDR3 has 15 residues. Germline assignment: CDR1 SEHNR and CDR2 FQNEAQ (reference sequence). J gave up 4 bases and V 5 bases, and 3 bases lay outside the gene matches. The CDR3 coding sequence is TGTGCCAGCAGCCGCGGGACTAGCGGGAGGTACGAGCAGTACTTC. Its translation is CASSRGTSGRYEQYF.

J is TRBJ2-7 and V is TRBV10-3; 8 bases align to TRBD2. The V segment lost 6 bases and the J segment 2 bases; nucleotides outside the gene matches: 3. The length of the CDR3 is 13 residues. From germline, CDR1 is ENHRY and CDR2 SYGVKD. CDR3 protein: CAIRSGSPYEQYF. In DNA, the CDR3 is TGTGCCATCAGAAGCGGGAGTCCCTACGAGCAGTACTTC.

The chain employs TRBV19 and TRBJ2-7; D may correspond to TRBD1 or TRBD2 (9 bases each). Germline values: CDR1 LNHDA, CDR2 SQIVND (reference sequence). The CDR3 covers 19 residues. V lost 5 bases and J 0 bases, leaving 26 bases between the germline ends. The CDR3 sequence: CASSGLTGGAGGLSYEQYF. The CDR3 DNA follows: TGTGCCAGTAGTGGCCTGACAGGGGGAGCGGGAGGCCTCTCCTACGAGCAGTACTTC.

In this sample, this clone turned up a few times. V gene TRBV2 combines with J gene TRBJ1-2; D gene uncertain. The ends were cut back, 9 bases at V and 1 base at J, with 12 bases in the middle. This CDR3 region has 13 residues. Germline V CDR1 and CDR2: SNHLY, FYNNEI. The CDR3 DNA follows: TGTGCCAGGGCTCCGGGCATTAACTATGGCTACACCTTC. Translating gives CARAPGINYGYTF.

V gene TRBV5-1 combines with J gene TRBJ2-7; D possibly corresponds to TRBD1 (5 bases). CDR1 SGHRS and CDR2 YFSETQ come from the germline V gene. V lost 0 bases to trimming and J lost 5 bases, with 12 bases between them. The CDR3 consists of 14 residues. The DNA for the CDR3 is TGCGCCAGCAGCTTGGCCACAGGACGCCACGAGCAGTACTTC. Its protein product is CASSLATGRHEQYF. The full variable domain, in which reference TRBV5-1 and TRBJ2-7 provide the parts outside the CDR3, is KAGVTQTPRYLIKTRGQQVTLSCSPISGHRSVSWYQQTPGQGLQFLFEYFSETQRNKGNFPGRFSGRQFSNSRSEMNVSTLELGDSALYLCASSLATGRHEQYFGPGTRLTVT.

The chain joins TRBV6-1 to TRBJ2-3, with D perhaps matching TRBD1 (5 bases). The germline CDR1 and CDR2 sequences are MNHNS and SASEGT. V dropped 7 bases and J dropped 10 bases, with 21 bases sitting between them. This CDR3 is built from 14 residues. CDR3 in amino acids: CASIRSYRIWPQYF. In nucleotides, the CDR3 is TGTGCCAGCATCCGTAGCTACAGGATTTGGCCGCAGTATTTT.

The gene calls are TRBV6-5 and TRBJ2-7; 7 bases map to TRBD1. V gave up 6 bases and J gave up 2 bases; unmatched junction bases: 4. From germline, CDR1 is MNHEY and CDR2 SVGAGI. The CDR3 runs 13 residues. CDR3 sequence (DNA): TGTGCCAGCAGGGGGACAGTAACCTACGAGCAGTACTTC. Protein sequence: CASRGTVTYEQYF.

V is TRBV28 and J is TRBJ1-4; D perhaps matches TRBD1 (6 bases). The V gene's germline CDR1 is MDHEN and CDR2 SYDVKM. This CDR3 is built from 17 residues. Trimming shortened V by 1 base and J by 5 bases, and 17 bases separated the two germline ends. CDR3 amino acids: CASSLSGQGFTNEKLFF. For the CDR3, the DNA is TGTGCCAGCAGTTTATCGGGCCAGGGGTTCACAAATGAAAAACTGTTTTTT.

The V and J genes are TRBV18 and TRBJ2-2, with 9 positions matching TRBD1. There are 16 residues in the CDR3. Germline CDR1 is KGHSH and CDR2 is LQKENI. Germline trimming cut 3 bases from V and 7 bases from J; bases unmatched to any gene: 9. CDR3 coding DNA: TGTGCCAGCTCACCTCAACCGGGACAGGGCTTCGGGGAGCTGTTTTTT. Protein: CASSPQPGQGFGELFF.

This chain connects TRBV30 to TRBJ1-5, with D perhaps matching TRBD1 (6 bases). The V and J ends lost 2 bases and 6 bases respectively, with 14 bases between them. The length of the CDR3 is 14 residues. Germline V lookup: CDR1 GTSNPN, CDR2 SVGIG (reference sequence). The chain's CDR3 is CAWSPRGASQPQHF. CDR3 DNA: TGTGCCTGGAGTCCACGGGGGGCAAGTCAGCCCCAGCATTTT.

The chain combines TRBV19 with TRBJ2-5, with 9 bases that match TRBD1. The CDR3 consists of 13 residues. The V segment lost 6 bases and the J segment 5 bases; nucleotides outside the gene matches: 4. The germline V gene has CDR1 LNHDA and CDR2 SQIVND (reference sequence). The CDR3: CASRDRGEETQYF. CDR3 bases: TGTGCCAGTAGGGACAGGGGCGAGGAGACCCAGTACTTC.

The sample holds a few counts of this clone. The rearrangement joins TRBV11-2 to TRBJ2-3; 14 bases fit TRBD2. The V gene end was trimmed by 3 bases and the J gene end by 2 bases; junction bases not matched to a gene: 7. The CDR3 sequence is 18 residues long. Germline lookup yields CDR1 SGHAT and CDR2 FQNNGV. The CDR3 DNA reads TGTGCCAGCAGCTTTGAAGGGACTAGCGGGGGCGTCACAGATACGCAGTATTTT. Translating gives CASSFEGTSGGVTDTQYF.

The chain combines TRBV7-6 with TRBJ1-1; D is unresolved. Germline CDR1 and CDR2: SGHVS and FNYEAQ. V dropped 3 bases and J dropped 5 bases, with 16 bases sitting between them. The CDR3 covers 15 residues. The CDR3 is CASSLSRREGTEAFF. CDR3 coding DNA: TGTGCCAGCAGCTTGAGTAGGCGGGAAGGGACTGAAGCTTTCTTT. The whole variable domain, remainder taken from reference TRBV7-6 and TRBJ1-1, is GAGVSQSPRYKVTKRGQDVALRCDPISGHVSLYWYRQALGQGPEFLTYFNYEAQQDKSGLPNDRFSAERPEGSISTLTIQRTEQRDSAMYRCASSLSRREGTEAFFGQGTRLTVV.

The V and J genes are TRBV5-1 and TRBJ2-7; TRBD1 matches at 8 bases. Germline V CDR1 and CDR2: SGHRS, YFSETQ. Germline trimming cut 1 base from V and 6 bases from J; bases unmatched to any gene: 12. CDR3 size: 16 residues. DNA of the CDR3: TGCGCCAGCAGCTTGACAACCCAGGGGGCGCTTTCCGAGCAGTACTTC. Protein product: CASSLTTQGALSEQYF.

This chain uses TRBV10-3 with TRBJ2-5; 9 bases fit TRBD1. Germline V gene lookup returns CDR1 ENHRY and CDR2 SYGVKD. The V gene end was trimmed by 6 bases and the J gene end by 5 bases; junction bases not matched to a gene: 4. The CDR3 has 13 amino acids. The CDR3 DNA reads as TGTGCCATCAGCACAGGGGGCTGGGAGACCCAGTACTTC. This codes for CAISTGGWETQYF.

The chain recombines TRBV4-2 with TRBJ2-5; possibly TRBD2 for D (6 bases). The CDR3 extends over 18 amino acids. V shed 2 bases and J shed 4 bases, with 23 bases lying between them. Germline assignment: CDR1 LGHNA and CDR2 YNFKEQ. CDR3 loop: CASSQLTTGLPIGETQYF. The DNA of the CDR3 is TGTGCCAGCAGCCAATTGACGACGGGACTCCCAATAGGAGAGACCCAGTACTTC.

This chain connects TRBV19 to TRBJ1-2; 8 positions agree with TRBD1. The V gene's germline CDR1 is LNHDA and CDR2 SQIVND (reference sequence). V gave up 2 bases and J gave up 0 bases; unmatched junction bases: 11. The CDR3 length is 18 residues. CDR3 in DNA: TGTGCCAGTAGTATATCCGGGACAGGTGGCGGAGCTAACTATGGCTACACCTTC. Translated: CASSISGTGGGANYGYTF.

J is TRBJ2-1 and V is TRBV5-1; TRBD1 is a possible D gene (5 bases). The germline V gene has CDR1 SGHRS and CDR2 YFSETQ. The CDR3 is made up of 17 amino acids. Trimming shortened V by 0 bases and J by 4 bases, and 17 bases separated the two germline ends. For the CDR3, the DNA is TGCGCCAGCAGCTTGGTTTTGGTCCAGGGCAGTTACAATGAGCAGTTCTTC. Translating gives CASSLVLVQGSYNEQFF.

There are a few counts of this clone. The chain recombines TRBV5-1 with TRBJ2-1, with TRBD1 as a possible D gene (6 bases). Germline V gene lookup returns CDR1 SGHRS and CDR2 YFSETQ. Trimming took 2 bases from V and 1 from J, leaving 13 bases between them. This CDR3 comprises 16 residues. CDR3 loop: CASSFMGQGSYNEQFF. In DNA form, the CDR3 reads TGCGCCAGCAGCTTTATGGGTCAGGGGTCCTACAATGAGCAGTTCTTC.

This clone appeared a single time. This chain joins TRBV30 and TRBJ2-5, with 7 bases identical to TRBD2. With V trimmed by 4 bases and J by 4 bases, 3 bases remained unmatched. This CDR3 has 12 residues. From germline, CDR1 is GTSNPN and CDR2 SVGIG (reference sequence). The CDR3 here is CAWKGGGETQYF. The DNA for the CDR3 is TGTGCCTGGAAAGGCGGGGGAGAGACCCAGTACTTC. The complete variable domain, with remaining parts taken from reference TRBV30 and TRBJ2-5, reads SQTIHQWPATLVQPVGSPLSLECTVEGTSNPNLYWYRQAAGRGLQLLFYSVGIGQISSEVPQNLSASRPQDRQFILSSKKLLLSDSGFYLCAWKGGGETQYFGPGTRLLVL.

Judged by abundance, this clone is medium-sized (0.01 to 0.1%). The chain uses TRBV28 and TRBJ2-7; 8 nucleotides align to TRBD1. The CDR3 extends over 16 amino acids. The germline V gene encodes CDR1 MDHEN and CDR2 SYDVKM. The trim removed 5 bases at V and 0 bases at J, leaving 9 bases unmatched. CDR3 residues: CASSAPRGPSSYEQYF. The CDR3 coding sequence is TGTGCCAGCAGTGCGCCCAGGGGGCCTAGCTCCTACGAGCAGTACTTC.

This chain connects TRBV5-1 to TRBJ2-1; D uncertain. The CDR3 loop spans 15 amino acids. Between the trimmed V and J ends, which lost 1 base and 0 bases, there was a span of 8 bases. Germline V gene sequence: CDR1 SGHRS, CDR2 YFSETQ. The CDR3 sequence is CASSLSPFSYNEQFF. CDR3 DNA sequence: TGCGCCAGCAGCTTGTCTCCCTTCTCCTACAATGAGCAGTTCTTC.

The chain links TRBV10-1 to TRBJ1-2; 8 bases are shared with TRBD1. V was clipped by 5 bases and J by 4 bases; unmatched bases: 3. CDR3 length equals 13 residues. Germline V CDR1 and CDR2: WNHNN, SYGVQD (reference sequence). CDR3 loop: CASSPGQAYGYTF. The CDR3 DNA is TGCGCCAGCAGTCCGGGACAGGCCTATGGCTACACCTTC.

V is TRBV5-4 and J is TRBJ2-5, with TRBD2 matching over 8 bases. With 1 base clipped from V and 0 bases from J, the junction kept 2 bases outside the gene matches. CDR1 and CDR2 (germline): SGHNT, YYREEE (reference sequence). The CDR3 loop spans 15 amino acids. The CDR3 DNA follows: TGTGCCAGCAGCTTGCGGGGGGGATACCAAGAGACCCAGTACTTC. Encoded protein: CASSLRGGYQETQYF.

The chain is built from TRBV6-5 and TRBJ2-5; possibly TRBD1 or TRBD2 for D (6 bases each). V shed 5 bases and J shed 2 bases, with 15 bases lying between them. Germline V lookup: CDR1 MNHEY, CDR2 SVGAGI. CDR3 length: 15 residues. This CDR3 is CASSPGAGSQETQYF. CDR3 nucleotide sequence: TGTGCCAGCAGTCCGGGGGCAGGCTCTCAAGAGACCCAGTACTTC.

V and J are TRBV27 and TRBJ1-2; 8 nucleotides agree with TRBD1. Losses at the gene ends were 6 bases for V and 8 bases for J; bases not matched to a gene: 8. Germline loops: CDR1 MNHEY, CDR2 SMNVEV (reference sequence). The CDR3 spans 13 residues. CDR3 in DNA: TGTGCCAGCAGATACGACAGGGGTGACGGCTACACCTTC. Translated: CASRYDRGDGYTF.

This clone was seen a handful of times. The chain joins TRBV10-3 to TRBJ2-1; maybe TRBD2 (5 bases). The CDR3 is made up of 13 amino acids. Germline assignment: CDR1 ENHRY and CDR2 SYGVKD. V shed 6 bases and J shed 8 bases, with 14 bases lying between them. This CDR3 is CAISVPRGYEQFF. DNA for the CDR3: TGTGCCATCAGCGTCCCCCGGGGATATGAGCAGTTCTTC.

The chain is built from TRBV4-2 and TRBJ2-3; 7 bases fit TRBD2. Germline CDR1 and CDR2: LGHNA and YNFKEQ. This CDR3 comprises 16 residues. J lost 2 bases, V lost 0 bases, and 5 bases had no gene match. CDR3 sequence reads: CASSQESSGHTDTQYF. DNA for the CDR3: TGTGCCAGCAGCCAAGAATCTAGCGGCCACACAGATACGCAGTATTTT.